This T cell receptor beta chain was obtained from a study of blood T cell repertoires in COVID-19. Study-level background: Acute and convalescent COVID-19 samples came from the United States, Italy and Spain. PBMCs, B-cell-depleted T cells, or T cells provided the cDNA or gDNA that made up the material.

Authors' methods: Counts of nucleated cells, estimated from reference gene primer amplification, were obtained. The assay was immunoSEQ multiplex PCR, and TCRdb's table has in-frame clones only and misses some. V, J and clone size derive from that table, while D and trimming were established from the DNA sequence. The table shows a few hundred thousand clones, with 85% occurring only once. This clone has just one count. The CDR3 is made up of 14 amino acids. Trimming removed 6 bases from V and 9 bases from J; junction bases left unmatched: 10. CDR1 is SQVTM and CDR2 is ANQGSEA in the germline V gene. This TCR came from a woman aged 18-29 years with acute or convalescent COVID-19. Sequences were obtained from peripheral blood. The chain has TRBV29-1 and TRBJ1-6; 8 bases are shared with TRBD1. Here the CDR3 DNA reads TGCAGCGTCCAAGAGGCAGGGGGCTCTTCACCCCTCCACTTT. This encodes CSVQEAGGSSPLHF.